This T cell receptor beta chain was found in a study of Graves' ophthalmopathy and Graves' hyperthyroidism. This clonotype showed up many times. CDR1 and CDR2 (germline): DFQATT, SNEGSKA (reference sequence). The CDR3 has 13 amino acids. V was clipped by 6 bases and J by 5 bases, with 16 bases between them. RNA served as the template for amplifying TCR beta CDR3 regions. An opening RT-PCR round employed HTBI primers and preceded a second-round multiplex PCR. TCRdb itself ran the multiplex PCR reads through MiXCR, one entry per CDR3 protein. Among about 620,000 distinct CDR3 sequences listed, about 20% were seen once. Stable hyperthyroidism meant no progression to ophthalmopathy within 18 months of follow-up.

The clonotype comes from a woman younger than 30 with stable Graves' hyperthyroidism. Some clones in this sample may be carry-over from other donors' samples. Input material: peripheral blood. The chain joins TRBV20-1 to TRBJ2-5; perhaps TRBD2 as D (6 bases). The CDR3 coding sequence is TGCAGTGCCACCTTGGGGGGTGGCGAGACCCAGTACTTC. Translated: CSATLGGGETQYF.